What follows describes a single T cell receptor (beta chain). The antigen is undetermined. This sample is drawn from a study of cytomegalovirus exposure and HLA in healthy donors. This CDR3 spans 15 amino acids. The germline V gene has CDR1 MGHDK and CDR2 SYGVNS. V lost 6 bases to trimming and J lost 0 bases, with 13 bases between them. Clones were sequenced by immunoSEQ multiplex PCR, and TCRdb holds only the in-frame ones, with some missing. The top ten clones hold 1.4% to 1.5% of a sample with roughly 130,000 clones, roughly 90% of them seen once. The study, taken as a whole, reports: The authors enumerated over 150 TCR beta chains as linked to cytomegalovirus.

This chain uses TRBV25-1 with TRBJ2-3, with D hard to call. The clonotype originates from a young man in good health and CMV-seronegative. The sample was PBMCs. Written as DNA, the CDR3 is TGTGCCAGCAGCTTTAGACTGGTTAGCACAGATACGCAGTATTTT. This translates into CASSFRLVSTDTQYF.